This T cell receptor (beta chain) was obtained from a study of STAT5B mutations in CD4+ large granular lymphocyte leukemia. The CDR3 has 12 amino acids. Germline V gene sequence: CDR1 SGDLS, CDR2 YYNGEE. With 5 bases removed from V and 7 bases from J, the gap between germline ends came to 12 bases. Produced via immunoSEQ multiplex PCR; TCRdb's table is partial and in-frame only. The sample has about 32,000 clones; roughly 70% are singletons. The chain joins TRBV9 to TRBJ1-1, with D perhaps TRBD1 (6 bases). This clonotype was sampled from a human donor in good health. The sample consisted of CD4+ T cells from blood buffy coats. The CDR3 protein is CASSRQGFEAFF. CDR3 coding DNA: TGTGCCAGCAGTCGCCAGGGGTTTGAAGCTTTCTTT.